This T cell receptor beta chain was retrieved from a study of blood T cells in healthy people across ages. Regarding the study as a whole: Conclusively comparing naive with antigen-experienced cells was impossible with unsorted PBMCs. Long-lived donors exceeded aged donors in naive CD4+ cells and diversity. Estimates based on one million T cells were treated as lower bounds.

A second about 7 to 11 cycle PCR used barcoded and J-beta primers. Every cDNA was tagged by a template-switch adaptor with 12 random nucleotides. From the 5' RACE reads, TCRdb called clonotypes with MiXCR, one entry per CDR3 protein. The table shows some 1.1 million distinct CDR3 sequences, with more than 30% occurring only once. This clonotype was seen a handful of times. Its target is not known. Trimming took 6 bases from V and 12 from J, leaving 15 bases between them. The CDR3 loop spans 11 amino acids. What was sequenced was blood. V usage is TRBV12-3 or TRBV12-4 and J usage is TRBJ2-7; D remains ambiguous. This TCR came from a man aged 18-30 years in good health. In DNA, the CDR3 is TGTGCCAGCAGCAACGGTTTAGTTCCGTACTTC. It translates to CASSNGLVPYF.